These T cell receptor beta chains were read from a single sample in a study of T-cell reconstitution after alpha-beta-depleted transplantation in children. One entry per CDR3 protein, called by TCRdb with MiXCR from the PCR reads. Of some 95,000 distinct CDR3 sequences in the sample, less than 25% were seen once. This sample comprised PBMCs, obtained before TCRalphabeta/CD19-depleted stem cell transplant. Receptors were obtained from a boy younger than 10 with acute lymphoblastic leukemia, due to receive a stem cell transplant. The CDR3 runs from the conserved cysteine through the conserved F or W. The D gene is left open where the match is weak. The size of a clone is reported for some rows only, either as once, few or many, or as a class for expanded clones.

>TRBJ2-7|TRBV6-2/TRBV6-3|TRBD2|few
CASTGRERSYEQYF
TGTGCCAGCACGGGGCGGGAGAGGTCCTACGAGCAGTACTTC
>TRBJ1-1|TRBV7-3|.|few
CASSPFRQLKGTEAFF
TGTGCCAGCAGTCCTTTTCGACAGCTTAAGGGCACTGAAGCTTTCTTT
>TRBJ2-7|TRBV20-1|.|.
CSAISDTYEQYF
TGCAGTGCCATCAGTGATACCTACGAGCAGTACTTC
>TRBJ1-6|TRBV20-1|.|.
CSAREGSSYNSPLHF
TGCAGTGCTAGAGAAGGGAGCTCCTATAATTCACCCCTCCACTTT
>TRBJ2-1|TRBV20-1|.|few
CSAARDEQFF
TGCAGTGCTGCGAGGGATGAGCAGTTCTTC
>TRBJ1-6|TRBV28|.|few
CASSLAGGASSPLHF
TGTGCCAGCAGTTTGGCCGGGGGCGCAAGTTCACCCCTCCACTTT
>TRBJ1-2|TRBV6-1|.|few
CASRGELGYTF
TGTGCCAGCAGGGGGGAACTGGGCTACACCTTC
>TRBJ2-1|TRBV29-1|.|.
CSVQRTVSYNEQFF
TGCAGCGTGCAACGGACAGTCTCCTACAATGAGCAGTTCTTC
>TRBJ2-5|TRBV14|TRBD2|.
CASGLAGVPETQYF
TGTGCCAGCGGACTAGCGGGAGTTCCAGAGACCCAGTACTTC
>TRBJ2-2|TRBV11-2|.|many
CASSLGLDSGGAVGELFF
TGTGCCAGCAGCTTAGGTCTGGATAGCGGAGGGGCGGTCGGGGAGCTGTTTTTT
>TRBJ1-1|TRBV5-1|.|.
CASRLRMNTEAFF
TGCGCCAGCAGACTAAGAATGAACACTGAAGCTTTCTTT
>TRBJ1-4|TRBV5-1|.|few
CASSLGQGPTNEKLFF
TGCGCCAGCAGCTTGGGTCAGGGTCCAACTAATGAAAAACTGTTTTTT
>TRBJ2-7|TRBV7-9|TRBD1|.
CASSLGGTGYGEQYF
TGTGCCAGCAGCTTAGGAGGGACAGGGTACGGCGAGCAGTACTTC
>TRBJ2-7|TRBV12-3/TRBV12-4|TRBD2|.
CASSPRTSGSYEQYF
TGTGCCAGCAGTCCTCGGACTAGCGGGAGTTACGAGCAGTACTTC
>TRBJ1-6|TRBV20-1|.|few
CSASGAVNSPLHF
TGCAGTGCTAGTGGGGCAGTAAATTCACCCCTCCACTTT
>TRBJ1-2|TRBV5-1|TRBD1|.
CASSSGVATGAISGYTF
TGCGCCAGCAGCTCGGGTGTCGCGACAGGGGCAATTAGTGGCTACACCTTC
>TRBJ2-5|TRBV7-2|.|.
CASSPNPGQAQYF
TGTGCCAGCAGTCCAAACCCGGGACAAGCCCAGTACTTC
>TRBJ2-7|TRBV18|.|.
CASSPGLTSPYEQYF
TGTGCCAGCTCACCGGGACTGACCTCGCCTTACGAGCAGTACTTC
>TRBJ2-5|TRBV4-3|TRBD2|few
CASSPGLAGGLQETQYF
TGCGCCAGCAGCCCGGGACTAGCGGGAGGTCTACAAGAGACCCAGTACTTC
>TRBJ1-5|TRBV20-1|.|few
CSASKSGQPQHF
TGCAGTGCTAGTAAATCGGGGCAACCCCAGCATTTT